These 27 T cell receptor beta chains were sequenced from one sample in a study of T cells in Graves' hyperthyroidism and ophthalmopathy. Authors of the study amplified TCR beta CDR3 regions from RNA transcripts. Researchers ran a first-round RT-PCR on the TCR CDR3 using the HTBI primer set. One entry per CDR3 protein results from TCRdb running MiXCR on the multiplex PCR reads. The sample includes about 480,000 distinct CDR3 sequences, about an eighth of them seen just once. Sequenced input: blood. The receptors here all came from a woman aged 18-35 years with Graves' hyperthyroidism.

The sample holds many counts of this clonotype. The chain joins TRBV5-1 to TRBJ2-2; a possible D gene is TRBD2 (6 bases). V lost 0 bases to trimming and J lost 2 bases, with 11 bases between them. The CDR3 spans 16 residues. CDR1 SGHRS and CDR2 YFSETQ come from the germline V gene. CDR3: CASSLARTSNTGELFF. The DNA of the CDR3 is TGCGCCAGCAGCTTGGCGCGAACTAGCAACACCGGGGAGCTGTTTTTT. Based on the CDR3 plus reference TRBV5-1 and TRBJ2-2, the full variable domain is KAGVTQTPRYLIKTRGQQVTLSCSPISGHRSVSWYQQTPGQGLQFLFEYFSETQRNKGNFPGRFSGRQFSNSRSEMNVSTLELGDSALYLCASSLARTSNTGELFFGEGSRLTVL.

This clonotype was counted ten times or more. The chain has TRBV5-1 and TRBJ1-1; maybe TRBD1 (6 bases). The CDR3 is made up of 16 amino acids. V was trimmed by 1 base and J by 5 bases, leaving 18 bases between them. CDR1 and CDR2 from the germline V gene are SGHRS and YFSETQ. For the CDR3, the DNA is TGCGCCAGCAGCTTGACTCGCCTCAACAGGGTGACTGAAGCTTTCTTT. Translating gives CASSLTRLNRVTEAFF.

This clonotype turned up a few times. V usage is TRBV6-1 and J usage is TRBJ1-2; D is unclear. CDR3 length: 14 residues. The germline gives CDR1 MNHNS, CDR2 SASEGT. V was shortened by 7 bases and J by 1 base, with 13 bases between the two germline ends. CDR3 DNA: TGTGCCAGCAAACGGGGAGGTAATAACTATGGCTACACCTTC. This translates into CASKRGGNNYGYTF.

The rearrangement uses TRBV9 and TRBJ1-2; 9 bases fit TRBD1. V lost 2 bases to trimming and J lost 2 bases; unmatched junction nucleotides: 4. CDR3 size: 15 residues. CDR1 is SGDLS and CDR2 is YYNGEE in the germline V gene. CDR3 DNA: TGTGCCAGCAGCGTCCAAGGGACAGGGAACTATGGCTACACCTTC. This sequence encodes CASSVQGTGNYGYTF.

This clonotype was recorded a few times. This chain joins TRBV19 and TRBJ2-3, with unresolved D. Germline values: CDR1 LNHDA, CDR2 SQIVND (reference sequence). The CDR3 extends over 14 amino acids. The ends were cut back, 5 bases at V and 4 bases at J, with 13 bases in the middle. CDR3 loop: CASSYGFRADTQYF. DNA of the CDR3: TGTGCCAGTAGTTACGGGTTCCGCGCAGATACGCAGTATTTT.

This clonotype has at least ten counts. The DNA for the CDR3 is TGTGCCAGTAGTATCGCTAGCGGTTACGAGCAGTACGTC. Translated: CASSIASGYEQYV. The V gene is TRBV19, the J gene TRBJ2-7, with 7 bases that match TRBD2. The germline V gene has CDR1 LNHDA and CDR2 SQIVND (reference sequence). CDR3 length: 13 residues. The J segment lost 4 bases and the V segment lost 3 bases, leaving 3 bases of the junction unmatched.

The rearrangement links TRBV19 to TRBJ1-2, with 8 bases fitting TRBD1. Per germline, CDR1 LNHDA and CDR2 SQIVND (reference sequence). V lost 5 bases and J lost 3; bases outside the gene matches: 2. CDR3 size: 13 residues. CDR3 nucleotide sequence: TGTGCCAGTAGTCCAGGGGGCCACTATGGCTACACCTTC. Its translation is CASSPGGHYGYTF.

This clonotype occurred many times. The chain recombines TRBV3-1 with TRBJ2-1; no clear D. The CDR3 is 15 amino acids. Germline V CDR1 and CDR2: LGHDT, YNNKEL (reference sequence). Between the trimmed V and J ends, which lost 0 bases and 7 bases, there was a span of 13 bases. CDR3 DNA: TGTGCCAGCAGCCAAGATGATAGGTTCAGTAATGAGCAGTTCTTC. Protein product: CASSQDDRFSNEQFF.

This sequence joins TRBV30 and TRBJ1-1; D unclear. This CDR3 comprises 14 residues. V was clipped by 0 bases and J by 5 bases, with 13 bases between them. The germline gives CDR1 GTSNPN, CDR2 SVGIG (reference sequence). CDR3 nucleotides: TGTGCCTGGAGTGTAGGATATAAAGGAACTGAAGCTTTCTTT. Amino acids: CAWSVGYKGTEAFF.

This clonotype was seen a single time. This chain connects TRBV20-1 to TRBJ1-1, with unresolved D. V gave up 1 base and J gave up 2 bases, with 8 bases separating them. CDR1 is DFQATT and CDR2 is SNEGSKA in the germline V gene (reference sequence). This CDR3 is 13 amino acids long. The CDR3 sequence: CSARGGGNTEAFF. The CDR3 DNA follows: TGCAGTGCTAGAGGCGGAGGCAACACTGAAGCTTTCTTT.

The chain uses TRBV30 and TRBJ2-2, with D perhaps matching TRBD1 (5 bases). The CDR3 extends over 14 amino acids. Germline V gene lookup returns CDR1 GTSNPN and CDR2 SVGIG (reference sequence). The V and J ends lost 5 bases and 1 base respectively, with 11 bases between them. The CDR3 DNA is TGTGCCTGGGGACACACCCAGAACACCGGGGAGCTGTTTTTT. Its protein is CAWGHTQNTGELFF.

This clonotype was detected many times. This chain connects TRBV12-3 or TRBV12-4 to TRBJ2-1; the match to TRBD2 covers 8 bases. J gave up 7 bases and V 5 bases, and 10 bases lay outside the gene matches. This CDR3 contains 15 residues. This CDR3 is CASSPLLAGGNEQFF. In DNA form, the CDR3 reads TGTGCCAGCAGTCCCCTCCTAGCGGGCGGGAATGAGCAGTTCTTC.

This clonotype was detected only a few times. CDR3 in amino acids: CASSLQDYQETQYF. The CDR3, as DNA: TGTGCCAGCAGTCTTCAGGACTACCAAGAGACCCAGTACTTC. The gene calls are TRBV6-1 and TRBJ2-5; maybe TRBD2 (5 bases). The CDR3 length is 14 residues. Germline values: CDR1 MNHNS, CDR2 SASEGT. V shed 5 bases and J shed 0 bases, with 10 bases lying between them.

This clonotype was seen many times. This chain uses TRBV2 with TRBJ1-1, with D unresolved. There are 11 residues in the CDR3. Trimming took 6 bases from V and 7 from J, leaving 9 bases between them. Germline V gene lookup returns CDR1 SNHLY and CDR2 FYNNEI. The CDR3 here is CASRSENEAFF. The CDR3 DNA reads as TGTGCCAGCAGATCAGAGAATGAAGCTTTCTTT.

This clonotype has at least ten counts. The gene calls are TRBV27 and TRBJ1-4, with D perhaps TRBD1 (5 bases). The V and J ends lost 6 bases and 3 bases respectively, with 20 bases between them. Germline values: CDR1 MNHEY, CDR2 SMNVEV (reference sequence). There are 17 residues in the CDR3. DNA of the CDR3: TGTGCCAGCAGACGTACACTTGACAGTTCGGCTAATGAAAAACTGTTTTTT. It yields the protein CASRRTLDSSANEKLFF.

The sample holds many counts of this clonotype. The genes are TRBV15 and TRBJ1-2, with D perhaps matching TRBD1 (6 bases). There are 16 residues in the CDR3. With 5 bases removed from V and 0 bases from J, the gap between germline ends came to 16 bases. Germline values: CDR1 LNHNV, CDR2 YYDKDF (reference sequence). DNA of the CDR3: TGTGCCACCAGCCTCCCCGACAGGCTCACTAACTATGGCTACACCTTC. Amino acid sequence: CATSLPDRLTNYGYTF.

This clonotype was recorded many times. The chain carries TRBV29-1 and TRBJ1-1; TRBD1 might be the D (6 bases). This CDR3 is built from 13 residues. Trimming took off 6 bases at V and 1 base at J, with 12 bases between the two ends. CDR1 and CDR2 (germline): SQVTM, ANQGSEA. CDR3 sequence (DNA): TGCAGCGTGACCGGACAGACGAACACTGAAGCTTTCTTT. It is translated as CSVTGQTNTEAFF.

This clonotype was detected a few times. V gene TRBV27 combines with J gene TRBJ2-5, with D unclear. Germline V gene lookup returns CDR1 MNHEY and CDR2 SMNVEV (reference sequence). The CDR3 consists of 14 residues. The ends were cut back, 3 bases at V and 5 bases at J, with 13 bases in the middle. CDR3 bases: TGTGCCAGCAGTTTTTTACCGCGGCCGGAGACCCAGTACTTC. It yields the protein CASSFLPRPETQYF.

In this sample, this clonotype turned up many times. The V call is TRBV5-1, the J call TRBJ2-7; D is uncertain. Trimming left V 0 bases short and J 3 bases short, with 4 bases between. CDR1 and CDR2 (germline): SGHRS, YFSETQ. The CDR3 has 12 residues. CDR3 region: CASSLDYYEQYF. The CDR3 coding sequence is TGCGCCAGCAGCTTGGATTACTACGAGCAGTACTTC.

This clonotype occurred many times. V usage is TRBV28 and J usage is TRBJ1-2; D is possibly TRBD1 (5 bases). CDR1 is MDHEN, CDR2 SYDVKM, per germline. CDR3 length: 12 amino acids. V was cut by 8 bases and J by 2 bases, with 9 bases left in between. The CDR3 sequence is CASQGLNYGYTF. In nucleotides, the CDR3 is TGTGCCAGCCAGGGTTTGAACTATGGCTACACCTTC.

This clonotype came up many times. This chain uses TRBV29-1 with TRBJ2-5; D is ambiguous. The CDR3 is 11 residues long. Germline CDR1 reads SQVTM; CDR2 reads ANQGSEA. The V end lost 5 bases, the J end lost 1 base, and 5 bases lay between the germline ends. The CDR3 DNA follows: TGCAGCGTTCCGCGCCAAGAGACCCAGTACTTC. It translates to CSVPRQETQYF.

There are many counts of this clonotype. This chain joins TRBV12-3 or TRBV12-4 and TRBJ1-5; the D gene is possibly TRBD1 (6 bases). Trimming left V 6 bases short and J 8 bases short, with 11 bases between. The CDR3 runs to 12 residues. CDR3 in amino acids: CASSRGQKPQHF. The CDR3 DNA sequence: TGTGCCAGCAGCCGCGGACAGAAGCCCCAGCATTTT.

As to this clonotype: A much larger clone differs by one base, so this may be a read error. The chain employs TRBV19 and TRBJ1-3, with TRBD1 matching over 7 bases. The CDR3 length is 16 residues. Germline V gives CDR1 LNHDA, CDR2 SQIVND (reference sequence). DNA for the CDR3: TGTGCCAGTAGTACACGACAGGGCCACTCTGGAAACACCGTATATTTT. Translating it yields CASSTRQGHSGNTVYF.

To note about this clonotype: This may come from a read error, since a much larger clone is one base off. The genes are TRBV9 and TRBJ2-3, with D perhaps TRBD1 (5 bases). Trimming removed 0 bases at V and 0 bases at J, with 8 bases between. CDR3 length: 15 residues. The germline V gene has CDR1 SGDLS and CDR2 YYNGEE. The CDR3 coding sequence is TGTGCCAGCAGCGTAGGGACATCTAGCACAGATACGCAGTATTTT. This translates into CASSVGTSSTDTQYF.

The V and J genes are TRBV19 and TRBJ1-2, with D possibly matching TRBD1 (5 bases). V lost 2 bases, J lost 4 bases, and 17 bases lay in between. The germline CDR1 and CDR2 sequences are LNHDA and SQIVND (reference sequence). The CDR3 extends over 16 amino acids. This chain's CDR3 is CASSIRAVQVPYGYTF. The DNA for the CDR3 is TGTGCCAGTAGTATACGGGCAGTACAGGTCCCCTATGGCTACACCTTC.

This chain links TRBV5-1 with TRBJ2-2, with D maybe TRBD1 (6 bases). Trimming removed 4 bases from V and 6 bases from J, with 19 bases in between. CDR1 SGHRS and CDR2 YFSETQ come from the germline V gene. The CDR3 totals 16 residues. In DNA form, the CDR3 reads TGCGCCAGCAGCCTAATACAGGGTATAGGCTCCGGGGAGCTGTTTTTT. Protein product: CASSLIQGIGSGELFF.

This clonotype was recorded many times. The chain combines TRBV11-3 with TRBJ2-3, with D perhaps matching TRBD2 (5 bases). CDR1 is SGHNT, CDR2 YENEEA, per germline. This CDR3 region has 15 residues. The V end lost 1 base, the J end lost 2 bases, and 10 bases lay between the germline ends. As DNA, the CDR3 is TGTGCCAGCAGCTTAGTACTAGGAAACACAGATACGCAGTATTTT. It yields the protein CASSLVLGNTDTQYF. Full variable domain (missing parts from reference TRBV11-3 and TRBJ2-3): EAGVVQSPRYKIIEKKQPVAFWCNPISGHNTLYWYLQNLGQGPELLIRYENEEAVDDSQLPKDRFSAERLKGVDSTLKIQPAELGDSAVYLCASSLVLGNTDTQYFGPGTRLTVL.